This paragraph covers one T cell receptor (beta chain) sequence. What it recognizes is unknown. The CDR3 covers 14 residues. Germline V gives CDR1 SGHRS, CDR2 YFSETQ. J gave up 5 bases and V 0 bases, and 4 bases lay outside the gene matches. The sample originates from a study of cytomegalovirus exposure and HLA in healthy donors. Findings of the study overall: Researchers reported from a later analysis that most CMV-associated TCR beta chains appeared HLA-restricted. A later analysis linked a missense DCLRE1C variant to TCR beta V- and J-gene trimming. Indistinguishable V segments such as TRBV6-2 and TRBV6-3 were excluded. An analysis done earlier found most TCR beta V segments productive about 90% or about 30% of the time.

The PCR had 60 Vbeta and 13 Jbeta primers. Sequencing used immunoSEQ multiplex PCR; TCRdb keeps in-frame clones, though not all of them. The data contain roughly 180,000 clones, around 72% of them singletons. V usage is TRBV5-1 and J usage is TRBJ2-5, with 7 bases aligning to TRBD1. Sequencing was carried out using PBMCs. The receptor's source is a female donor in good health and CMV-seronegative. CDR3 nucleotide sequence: TGCGCCAGCAGCTTGGTTCAGGGGGTTGAGACCCAGTACTTC. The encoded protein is CASSLVQGVETQYF.